The 3 T cell receptor beta chains below come from one sample, sequenced in a study of T cell clonotyping in hematopoietic cell transplantation. The protocol was immunoSEQ multiplex PCR, while the TCRdb copy is restricted to in-frame clones and leaves out a portion. This table has 12,000 to 15,000 clones, about three fifths appearing once. The sample consisted of PBMCs. All receptors come from a human donor who either received an allogeneic hematopoietic cell transplant for a myeloid malignancy or was a related donor (not recorded which). Some clones in this sample may be carry-over from other donors' samples.

The J gene is TRBJ1-3, the V gene TRBV7-8; D not resolved. CDR1 SGHVS and CDR2 FQNEAQ come from the germline V gene. The CDR3 consists of 15 residues. V was clipped by 2 bases and J by 1 base, with 9 bases between them. For the CDR3, the DNA is TGTGCCAGCAGCTTAAATGCAGGTTCTGGAAACACCATATATTTT. It specifies CASSLNAGSGNTIYF. The full variable domain, rest sourced from reference TRBV7-8 and TRBJ1-3, is GAGVSQSPRYKVAKRGQDVALRCDPISGHVSLFWYQQALGQGPEFLTYFQNEAQLDKSGLPSDRFFAERPEGSVSTLKIQRTQQEDSAVYLCASSLNAGSGNTIYFGEGSWLTVV.

The chain is built from TRBV30 and TRBJ2-1, with 9 positions matching TRBD2. CDR1 and CDR2 (germline): GTSNPN, SVGIG (reference sequence). The J segment lost 4 bases and the V segment lost 0 bases, leaving 10 bases of the junction unmatched. The CDR3 has 17 amino acids. CDR3 loop: CAWSVRGSGSLYNEQFF. CDR3 DNA sequence: TGTGCCTGGAGTGTAAGGGGTAGCGGGAGCCTGTACAATGAGCAGTTCTTC. The variable domain in full, completed from reference TRBV30 and TRBJ2-1, reads SQTIHQWPATLVQPVGSPLSLECTVEGTSNPNLYWYRQAAGRGLQLLFYSVGIGQISSEVPQNLSASRPQDRQFILSSKKLLLSDSGFYLCAWSVRGSGSLYNEQFFGPGTRLTVL.

CDR3 bases: TGTGCCAGCAGCCAAACGACAGATACGCAGTATTTT. Encoded protein: CASSQTTDTQYF. This rearrangement joins TRBV14 to TRBJ2-3; no firm D call. CDR3 size: 12 residues. The germline V and J ends were trimmed by 2 bases and 3 bases, with 3 bases remaining between them. Germline-derived CDR1 and CDR2 are SGHDN and FVKESK.